These 31 T cell receptor beta chains came from one sample sequenced in a study of Ad26.COV2.S vaccination and SARS-CoV-2 variants. Specified treatment: 15 to 20 received Ad26.COV2.S at low or high dose, single or two shots; several received placebo; per-sample allocation not given. Specimen acquisition occurred on day 63 following the initial vaccine or placebo injection. Clones were read by immunoSEQ multiplex PCR, and TCRdb kept only the in-frame ones, dropping some. Altogether hundreds of thousands of clones are present, around 90% being singletons, with the ten largest covering 1.5%. The sequenced sample was peripheral blood, obtained in a trial of Ad26.COV2.S vaccine versus placebo. The receptors were gathered from a person aged 18-65 years who received the Ad26.COV2.S COVID-19 vaccine or a placebo.

The V gene is TRBV6-6, the J gene TRBJ2-2, with a possible D match to TRBD2 (5 bases). Trimming took off 2 bases at V and 1 base at J, with 11 bases between the two ends. The CDR3 is 16 residues long. The V gene's germline CDR1 is MNHNY and CDR2 SVGAGI (reference sequence). The CDR3 coding sequence is TGTGCCAGCAGTTACACCCCAAGCGGGAACACCGGGGAGCTGTTTTTT. It codes for CASSYTPSGNTGELFF.

CDR3 residues: CASSYKLAASYNEQFF. The CDR3 nucleotides are TGTGCCAGCAGTTACAAGCTAGCGGCTTCCTACAATGAGCAGTTCTTC. The gene calls are TRBV6-5 and TRBJ2-1; 7 bases match TRBD2. V was clipped by 2 bases and J by 1 base; unmatched bases: 5. CDR3 size: 16 residues. Germline CDR1 reads MNHEY; CDR2 reads SVGAGI.

This clone was seen more than once but under ten times. The same CDR3 arises from other DNA sequences in this sample as well. The chain uses TRBV18 and TRBJ1-5; the match to TRBD1 covers 7 bases. J was trimmed by 6 bases and V by 3 bases; bases with no gene match: 2. The V gene's germline CDR1 is KGHSH and CDR2 LQKENI. The length of the CDR3 is 13 residues. The CDR3 DNA is TGTGCCAGCTCACCTGACAGGGTTCAGCCCCAGCATTTT. Its translation: CASSPDRVQPQHF.

The chain is built from TRBV4-2 and TRBJ2-7, with TRBD1 identical over 10 bases. This CDR3 region has 16 residues. V shed 3 bases, J shed 3 bases, and the junction held 8 bases outside the gene matches. Per germline, CDR1 LGHNA and CDR2 YNFKEQ. The CDR3 protein is CASSQGGDRGLYEQYF. As DNA, the CDR3 is TGTGCCAGCAGCCAGGGGGGGGACAGGGGACTCTACGAGCAGTACTTC.

The chain carries TRBV20-1 and TRBJ2-5; a weak D match, TRBD1 (5 bases). The CDR3 spans 13 residues. Trimming left V 5 bases short and J 7 bases short, with 17 bases between. From germline, CDR1 is DFQATT and CDR2 SNEGSKA (reference sequence). In DNA form, the CDR3 reads TGCAGTGCTGGTGGGGCTCGAGGAGCGACCCAGTACTTC. It codes for CSAGGARGATQYF.

This chain connects TRBV14 to TRBJ2-3; TRBD2 matches 12 bases. Germline lookup yields CDR1 SGHDN and CDR2 FVKESK. The CDR3 runs 16 residues. The J segment lost 0 bases and the V segment lost 4 bases, leaving 2 bases of the junction unmatched. CDR3 nucleotides: TGTGCCAGCAGCCCCGGGACTAGCGGGAGCACAGATACGCAGTATTTT. Translated, it gives CASSPGTSGSTDTQYF.

The chain joins TRBV4-1 to TRBJ2-1; D is ambiguous. The CDR3 sequence is 16 residues long. V shed 4 bases and J shed 6 bases, with 19 bases lying between them. Germline V gene lookup returns CDR1 MGHRA and CDR2 YSYEKL. The chain's CDR3 is CASSLGGLLVGNEQFF. The CDR3 DNA sequence: TGCGCCAGCAGCCTAGGTGGGCTCCTAGTCGGCAATGAGCAGTTCTTC.

This rearrangement joins TRBV27 to TRBJ1-5; 9 bases are shared with TRBD1. The CDR3 runs 13 residues. Germline V CDR1 and CDR2: MNHEY, SMNVEV (reference sequence). The J segment lost 5 bases and the V segment lost 6 bases, leaving 2 bases of the junction unmatched. CDR3 region: CASRRQGDQPQHF. The CDR3 DNA reads as TGTGCCAGCAGGAGACAGGGGGATCAGCCCCAGCATTTT.

The chain couples TRBV24-1 to TRBJ1-2, with D tentatively TRBD1 (6 bases). The CDR3 spans 16 residues. Germline V gives CDR1 KGHDR, CDR2 SFDVKD. The V end was cut by 4 bases, the J end by 7 bases, with 21 bases between. CDR3 sequence: CATSDQQVGQGCGYTF. The CDR3 DNA reads as TGTGCCACCAGTGACCAACAGGTGGGGCAGGGGTGTGGCTACACCTTC.

V usage is TRBV5-5 and J usage is TRBJ1-2; D might be TRBD1 (6 bases). The V gene lost 4 bases and the J gene lost 14 bases, with 12 bases spanning the gap. Germline assignment: CDR1 SGHKS and CDR2 YYEKEE (reference sequence). The length of the CDR3 is 10 residues. CDR3 residues: CASSGGGATF. CDR3 coding DNA: TGTGCCAGCAGCGGGGGCGGGGCGACCTTC.

The rearrangement links TRBV29-1 to TRBJ2-7; D gene unclear. Germline V CDR1 and CDR2: SQVTM, ANQGSEA. The CDR3 extends over 14 amino acids. Trimming pared 1 base from V and 4 bases from J, leaving 14 bases between. The DNA of the CDR3 is TGCAGCGTTGAAGGGTGTAGGGCCAAATACGAGCAGTACTTC. This codes for CSVEGCRAKYEQYF.

The chain has TRBV30 and TRBJ1-1; 8 bases line up with TRBD1. J gave up 10 bases and V 2 bases, and 6 bases lay outside the gene matches. Germline V gene sequence: CDR1 GTSNPN, CDR2 SVGIG (reference sequence). This CDR3 is built from 12 residues. The CDR3 bases are TGTGCCTGGAGTTTACAGGGGGTTCGAGCTTTCTTT. Translating gives CAWSLQGVRAFF.

The V gene is TRBV27, the J gene TRBJ1-2; D remains unclear. The CDR3 extends over 15 amino acids. Germline V gene sequence: CDR1 MNHEY, CDR2 SMNVEV (reference sequence). V lost 5 bases and J 8 bases, leaving 21 bases between the germline ends. CDR3 in amino acids: CASSPEPRYSWGYTF. The CDR3 nucleotides are TGTGCCAGCAGTCCCGAACCGCGCTATAGTTGGGGCTACACCTTC.

This clone has a handful of counts. The V call is TRBV4-2, the J call TRBJ1-2; TRBD1 is a possible D gene (6 bases). V was shortened by 0 bases and J by 4 bases, with 6 bases between the two germline ends. Germline V gene data show CDR1 as LGHNA and CDR2 as YNFKEQ. The CDR3 has 13 amino acids. The CDR3 here is CASSQEQGYGYTF. Written as DNA, the CDR3 is TGTGCCAGCAGCCAAGAACAGGGCTATGGCTACACCTTC.

The chain joins TRBV19 to TRBJ2-7, with TRBD1 matching over 7 bases. CDR3 length equals 14 residues. The V gene end was trimmed by 4 bases and the J gene end by 1 base; junction bases not matched to a gene: 4. Germline V lookup: CDR1 LNHDA, CDR2 SQIVND (reference sequence). CDR3 residues: CASSKETGSYEQYF. CDR3 sequence (DNA): TGTGCCAGTAGTAAGGAGACAGGGTCCTACGAGCAGTACTTC.

The rearrangement uses TRBV7-2 and TRBJ2-3, with D possibly TRBD2 on 5 matching bases. The CDR3 is 12 residues long. Between the trimmed V and J ends, which lost 1 base and 10 bases, there was a span of 9 bases. Per germline, CDR1 SGHTA and CDR2 FQGNSA. The DNA for the CDR3 is TGTGCCAGCAGCTTAGTGAGGGCAGCGCAGTATTTT. This codes for CASSLVRAAQYF. The complete variable domain, with remaining parts taken from reference TRBV7-2 and TRBJ2-3, reads GAGVSQSPSNKVTEKGKDVELRCDPISGHTALYWYRQSLGQGLEFLIYFQGNSAPDKSGLPSDRFSAERTGGSVSTLTIQRTQQEDSAVYLCASSLVRAAQYFGPGTRLTVL.

J is TRBJ2-3 and V is TRBV10-3; TRBD2 aligns across 7 bases. The CDR3 totals 15 residues. Germline V gene data show CDR1 as ENHRY and CDR2 as SYGVKD. V shed 6 bases, J shed 0 bases, and the junction held 6 bases outside the gene matches. In nucleotides, the CDR3 is TGTGCCATCAGCCGGGACTACTTTAGCACAGATACGCAGTATTTT. It is translated as CAISRDYFSTDTQYF.

This clone was seen just once. The J gene is TRBJ2-2, the V gene TRBV7-9, with D unresolved. There are 15 residues in the CDR3. CDR1 and CDR2 from the germline V gene are SEHNR and FQNEAQ (reference sequence). V was trimmed by 5 bases and J by 0 bases, leaving 10 bases between them. In DNA, the CDR3 is TGTGCCAGCAGCGTATGGACGGCGAACACCGGGGAGCTGTTTTTT. Translating it yields CASSVWTANTGELFF.

The chain employs TRBV19 and TRBJ2-5; perhaps D is TRBD1 or TRBD2 (6 bases each). V was trimmed by 1 base and J by 4 bases, leaving 19 bases between them. The CDR3 length is 17 residues. Germline V CDR1 and CDR2: LNHDA, SQIVND (reference sequence). CDR3 region: CASSIGEGGLGRETQYF. The CDR3 DNA reads TGTGCCAGTAGTATAGGAGAGGGGGGATTAGGAAGAGAGACCCAGTACTTC.

The rearrangement joins TRBV7-2 to TRBJ2-3; TRBD1 aligns across 10 bases. The germline gives CDR1 SGHTA, CDR2 FQGNSA. The V segment lost 8 bases and the J segment 2 bases; nucleotides outside the gene matches: 4. This CDR3 is 14 amino acids long. The CDR3 DNA reads as TGTGCCAGCGCGAGACAGGGGGCCACAGATACGCAGTATTTT. The encoded protein is CASARQGATDTQYF.

The V and J genes are TRBV5-4 and TRBJ2-3; 14 bases align to TRBD2. Germline trimming cut 4 bases from V and 5 bases from J; bases unmatched to any gene: 9. CDR1 and CDR2 from the germline V gene are SGHNT and YYREEE (reference sequence). This CDR3 is 17 amino acids long. The CDR3 bases are TGTGCCAGCAGCCCCGGCGGGACTAGCGGGGGAGGAGATACGCAGTATTTT. Protein: CASSPGGTSGGGDTQYF.

The rearrangement joins TRBV6-5 to TRBJ2-2; 7 bases line up with TRBD1. The CDR3 loop spans 15 amino acids. Germline V gene sequence: CDR1 MNHEY, CDR2 SVGAGI. With 2 bases clipped from V and 6 bases from J, the junction kept 6 bases outside the gene matches. For the CDR3, the DNA is TGTGCCAGCAGTTACGTAGGGGGCCTAGCCGGGGAGCTGTTTTTT. Residues: CASSYVGGLAGELFF.

The V call is TRBV19, the J call TRBJ1-6, with D possibly matching TRBD1 (5 bases). V lost 8 bases and J lost 5, with 10 bases in between. CDR3 size: 13 residues. Germline V gene data show CDR1 as LNHDA and CDR2 as SQIVND (reference sequence). CDR3 sequence (DNA): TGTGCCAGTCTGGGGGGGAATAATTCACCCCTCCACTTT. Protein: CASLGGNNSPLHF.

This chain links TRBV6-5 with TRBJ2-5; 12 bases match TRBD2. The CDR3 is 15 amino acids. V lost 6 bases and J lost 1; bases outside the gene matches: 3. Germline loops: CDR1 MNHEY, CDR2 SVGAGI. Here the CDR3 reads CASRTTSGSQETQYF. The DNA of the CDR3 is TGTGCCAGCAGAACGACTAGCGGGAGCCAAGAGACCCAGTACTTC.

CDR3 sequence reads: CASSPLLTSGGNEQFF. CDR3 DNA: TGTGCCAGCAGTCCCCTACTGACTAGCGGCGGCAATGAGCAGTTCTTC. The rearrangement joins TRBV27 to TRBJ2-1, with 9 bases matching TRBD2. The CDR3 has 16 residues. The germline gives CDR1 MNHEY, CDR2 SMNVEV (reference sequence). Losses at the gene ends were 5 bases for V and 6 bases for J; bases not matched to a gene: 11.

In its sample, this clone was seen once. The V and J genes are TRBV19 and TRBJ2-3; D is ambiguous. The germline V gene has CDR1 LNHDA and CDR2 SQIVND (reference sequence). The V and J ends lost 3 bases and 4 bases respectively, with 14 bases between them. The CDR3 extends over 15 amino acids. The CDR3 reads CASSIRRAKADTQYF. CDR3 sequence (DNA): TGTGCCAGTAGTATTAGAAGGGCCAAGGCAGATACGCAGTATTTT. Looking up the rest from reference TRBV19 and TRBJ2-3 gives the full variable domain: DGGITQSPKYLFRKEGQNVTLSCEQNLNHDAMYWYRQDPGQGLRLIYYSQIVNDFQKGDIAEGYSVSREKKESFPLTVTSAQKNPTAFYLCASSIRRAKADTQYFGPGTRLTVL.

This sequence joins TRBV10-3 and TRBJ2-1, with 8 bases matching TRBD2. V lost 6 bases and J lost 8; bases outside the gene matches: 6. This CDR3 spans 13 amino acids. Germline V gives CDR1 ENHRY, CDR2 SYGVKD. The DNA for the CDR3 is TGTGCCATCAGGAGCGGGAGTATCGATGAGCAGTTCTTC. Amino acids: CAIRSGSIDEQFF.

This clone was observed a handful of times. The gene calls are TRBV27 and TRBJ1-2, with D hard to call. Trimming took 6 bases from V and 3 from J, leaving 11 bases between them. Germline assignment: CDR1 MNHEY and CDR2 SMNVEV (reference sequence). CDR3 size: 13 residues. CDR3: CASSMRADYGYTF. Written as DNA, the CDR3 is TGTGCCAGCAGCATGAGGGCGGACTATGGCTACACCTTC.

CDR3 DNA sequence: TGTGCCAGCAGCGGGGGAGGGCTACCCTCCTACGAGCAGTACTTC. It codes for CASSGGGLPSYEQYF. The chain uses TRBV7-6 and TRBJ2-7; the match to TRBD2 covers 7 bases. This CDR3 spans 15 amino acids. V shed 5 bases and J 0 bases; nucleotides not matched to a gene: 7. CDR1 is SGHVS, CDR2 FNYEAQ, per germline.

The rearrangement links TRBV30 to TRBJ2-2, with 8 bases aligning to TRBD1. CDR3 length: 17 residues. The V segment lost 3 bases and the J segment 1 base; nucleotides outside the gene matches: 10. Germline V gene data show CDR1 as GTSNPN and CDR2 as SVGIG (reference sequence). CDR3 in DNA: TGTGCCTGGAGCCTCAGGGGGCCTACGAGGAACACCGGGGAGCTGTTTTTT. Encoded protein: CAWSLRGPTRNTGELFF.

The chain carries TRBV7-2 and TRBJ1-1; D is perhaps TRBD1 (6 bases). Germline V lookup: CDR1 SGHTA, CDR2 FQGNSA. Trimming stripped 3 bases from V and 8 bases from J, with 10 bases between. This CDR3 comprises 12 residues. DNA of the CDR3: TGTGCCAGCAGCTTTGACAGGAGAGAAGCTTTCTTT. It yields the protein CASSFDRREAFF.